The 22 T cell receptor beta chains in this list originate from one sample, sequenced in a study of blood T cell repertoires in COVID-19. The data were produced by immunoSEQ multiplex PCR, yet TCRdb's version contains in-frame clones alone and is incomplete. The table has roughly 100,000 clones, 80% to 95% seen once; the top ten hold less than 4.5%. Input material: peripheral blood. The receptors originated from a man in his late teens or twenties with acute or convalescent COVID-19.

This rearrangement joins TRBV3-1 (or the pseudogene TRBV3-2) to TRBJ2-7; 7 bases map to TRBD2. V lost 4 bases and J lost 2; bases outside the gene matches: 5. The CDR3 spans 14 residues. Germline CDR1 LGHDT, CDR2 YNNKEL (reference sequence). CDR3 sequence: CASSLGGGPYEQYF. The CDR3 DNA reads as TGTGCCAGCAGCCTGGGGGGAGGGCCCTACGAGCAGTACTTC.

J is TRBJ2-7 and V is TRBV5-1; 10 bases are a match to TRBD2. Per germline, CDR1 SGHRS and CDR2 YFSETQ. The CDR3 consists of 16 residues. V trimming: 4 bases; J trimming: 4 bases; junction bases outside the gene matches: 11. This CDR3 reads CASSPEPSGSGYEQYF. In nucleotides, the CDR3 is TGCGCCAGCAGCCCGGAGCCTAGCGGGAGCGGGTACGAGCAGTACTTC.

The J gene is TRBJ2-3, the V gene TRBV4-1, with 12 bases fitting TRBD2. The CDR3 has 17 amino acids. Per the germline V gene, CDR1 is MGHRA and CDR2 is YSYEKL. V lost 0 bases and J lost 3; bases outside the gene matches: 4. Here the CDR3 reads CASSQDRTSGITDTQYF. CDR3 nucleotide sequence: TGCGCCAGCAGCCAAGATCGGACTAGCGGGATTACAGATACGCAGTATTTT.

The chain recombines TRBV9 with TRBJ2-5, with 12 bases matching TRBD1. V was clipped by 4 bases and J by 3 bases; unmatched bases: 7. CDR3 length: 16 amino acids. Germline V CDR1 and CDR2: SGDLS, YYNGEE. This CDR3 reads CASSIPGTGGEETQYF. CDR3 coding DNA: TGTGCCAGCAGCATCCCAGGGACAGGGGGCGAAGAGACCCAGTACTTC.

This clone has only one observation. This chain connects TRBV30 to TRBJ2-2, with D uncertain. This CDR3 spans 16 amino acids. Germline assignment: CDR1 GTSNPN and CDR2 SVGIG (reference sequence). V lost 0 bases, J lost 0 bases, and 11 bases lay in between. The CDR3 spells CAWSVRKGANTGELFF. CDR3 DNA sequence: TGTGCCTGGAGTGTACGAAAAGGAGCGAACACCGGGGAGCTGTTTTTT.

The chain joins TRBV11-2 to TRBJ1-2, with 9 positions matching TRBD1. This CDR3 is 14 amino acids long. The germline gives CDR1 SGHAT, CDR2 FQNNGV. The ends lost 3 bases at V and 8 bases at J; junction bases unmatched: 7. CDR3 loop: CASSLGTGIYGYTF. The CDR3 bases are TGTGCCAGCAGCTTGGGGACAGGGATCTACGGCTACACCTTC.

This clone was seen a few times. This chain connects TRBV3-1 (or the pseudogene TRBV3-2) to TRBJ2-1; 10 nucleotides match TRBD2. Germline assignment: CDR1 LGHDT and CDR2 YNNKEL (reference sequence). The CDR3 has 21 residues. The V and J ends lost 4 bases and 6 bases, in that order; junction bases with no gene match: 24. CDR3 loop: CASSRPVRVSGRAGGVNEQFF. The CDR3, as DNA: TGTGCCAGCAGCCGCCCGGTGCGAGTGAGCGGGAGGGCCGGGGGGGTCAATGAGCAGTTCTTC.

The V call is TRBV29-1, the J call TRBJ2-3; possible D gene TRBD2, 5 bases. This CDR3 is 12 amino acids long. The germline V gene has CDR1 SQVTM and CDR2 ANQGSEA. Trimming pared 7 bases from V and 1 base from J, leaving 9 bases between. The CDR3 protein is CSGAVGTDTQYF. The CDR3 DNA reads as TGCAGCGGAGCGGTTGGCACAGATACGCAGTATTTT.

This clone was seen just once. The chain joins TRBV7-2 to TRBJ2-3; D is ambiguous. This CDR3 is built from 12 residues. The V gene's germline CDR1 is SGHTA and CDR2 FQGNSA. The ends were cut back, 5 bases at V and 2 bases at J, with 5 bases in the middle. The CDR3 loop is CASSKLTDTQYF. CDR3 DNA sequence: TGTGCCAGCAGCAAGCTCACAGATACGCAGTATTTT.

The chain carries TRBV27 and TRBJ1-2; 7 positions agree with TRBD1. The CDR3 consists of 14 residues. Germline CDR1 reads MNHEY; CDR2 reads SMNVEV (reference sequence). Trimming removed 5 bases from V and 3 bases from J; junction bases left unmatched: 6. The CDR3 region is CASSPGQDYYGYTF. The CDR3 DNA sequence: TGTGCCAGCAGTCCCGGACAGGACTACTATGGCTACACCTTC.

V is TRBV30 and J is TRBJ1-5; no clear D gene. CDR3 length: 13 residues. V was cut by 3 bases and J by 5 bases, with 11 bases left in between. CDR1 and CDR2 from the germline V gene are GTSNPN and SVGIG (reference sequence). The CDR3 is CAWSRGDYQPQHF. The DNA for the CDR3 is TGTGCCTGGAGCCGGGGAGACTATCAGCCCCAGCATTTT.

The rearrangement joins TRBV15 to TRBJ2-5, with no clear D. The CDR3 runs 14 residues. Germline loops: CDR1 LNHNV, CDR2 YYDKDF (reference sequence). The V and J ends lost 2 bases and 4 bases respectively, with 11 bases between them. DNA for the CDR3: TGTGCCACCAGCAGACAACCACTTGGAGAGACCCAGTACTTC. Amino acid sequence: CATSRQPLGETQYF.

The chain joins TRBV5-7 to TRBJ2-2; TRBD2 agrees at 9 bases. TRBV5-7 has ORF status, its function being uncertain. J gave up 3 bases and V 3 bases, and 12 bases lay outside the gene matches. The CDR3 sequence is 18 residues long. CDR3 sequence reads: CASSCSIAGDGDTGELFF. DNA of the CDR3: TGTGCCAGCAGCTGTAGTATAGCGGGAGACGGAGACACCGGGGAGCTGTTTTTT.

V usage is TRBV19 and J usage is TRBJ1-5; tentatively, D is TRBD1 (5 bases). Per the germline V gene, CDR1 is LNHDA and CDR2 is SQIVND (reference sequence). V lost 3 bases and J lost 5, with 14 bases in between. The CDR3 consists of 15 residues. Here the CDR3 DNA reads TGTGCCAGTAGTATTGGGGTACGGGGGGATCAGCCCCAGCATTTT. Its protein product is CASSIGVRGDQPQHF.

This clone was seen only a few times. The chain has TRBV6-1 and TRBJ2-7, with D possibly matching TRBD2 (6 bases). The germline V gene encodes CDR1 MNHNS and CDR2 SASEGT. The CDR3 is made up of 13 amino acids. Trimming shortened V by 0 bases and J by 5 bases, and 8 bases separated the two germline ends. The CDR3 here is CASSEAGGHEQYF. The DNA for the CDR3 is TGTGCCAGCAGTGAAGCCGGAGGGCACGAGCAGTACTTC.

The CDR3: CASSLTQGGYGYTF. The CDR3 coding sequence is TGTGCCAGCAGTCTAACCCAGGGGGGCTATGGCTACACCTTC. The chain joins TRBV6-5 to TRBJ1-2; 7 positions agree with TRBD1. Per the germline V gene, CDR1 is MNHEY and CDR2 is SVGAGI. With 5 bases clipped from V and 4 bases from J, the junction kept 7 bases outside the gene matches. CDR3 length equals 14 residues.

This sequence joins TRBV24-1 and TRBJ2-1, with 9 bases that match TRBD2. CDR1 is KGHDR and CDR2 is SFDVKD in the germline V gene. The CDR3 runs 16 residues. The J segment lost 3 bases and the V segment lost 1 base, leaving 3 bases of the junction unmatched. DNA of the CDR3: TGTGCCACCAGTGATTTTAAAGCGGGAGGCTACAATGAGCAGTTCTTC. Protein: CATSDFKAGGYNEQFF.

The chain links TRBV29-1 to TRBJ2-7, with 10 bases aligning to TRBD1. CDR1 is SQVTM, CDR2 ANQGSEA, per germline. V trimming: 4 bases; J trimming: 4 bases; junction bases outside the gene matches: 10. The CDR3 is 15 residues long. CDR3 coding DNA: TGCAGCGTTGTAAAGGGGGACAGGGGAGGGTACGAGCAGTACTTC. Translating it yields CSVVKGDRGGYEQYF.

V is TRBV10-2 and J is TRBJ1-1; D might be TRBD1 (5 bases). V gave up 4 bases and J gave up 2 bases, with 8 bases separating them. The V gene's germline CDR1 is WSHSY and CDR2 SAAADI. The CDR3 is 13 amino acids. In nucleotides, the CDR3 is TGCGCCAGCAGTGGACAGAAAAACACTGAAGCTTTCTTT. It translates to CASSGQKNTEAFF.

CDR3 coding DNA: TGTGCCACCAGTGCTACAGGGGCCCCTCAGCCCCAGCATTTT. Amino acid sequence: CATSATGAPQPQHF. The V call is TRBV24-1, the J call TRBJ1-5; 7 bases are a match to TRBD1. CDR1 and CDR2 (germline): KGHDR, SFDVKD. The CDR3 has 14 amino acids. With 5 bases clipped from V and 6 bases from J, the junction kept 6 bases outside the gene matches.

This clone appeared once. J is TRBJ1-2 and V is TRBV18, with TRBD1 identical over 8 bases. Germline CDR1 reads KGHSH; CDR2 reads LQKENI. The CDR3 contains 17 residues. V was pared by 0 bases and J by 3 bases, with 9 bases of the junction left unmatched. CDR3 amino acids: CASSPPERDRSYYGYTF. For the CDR3, the DNA is TGTGCCAGCTCACCACCGGAGAGGGACAGGTCTTACTATGGCTACACCTTC.

CDR3 protein: CASTASMRSEQYF. Written as DNA, the CDR3 is TGTGCCAGCACCGCCTCCATGAGATCCGAGCAGTACTTC. The chain is built from TRBV14 and TRBJ2-7, with D unclear. Trimming took off 7 bases at V and 6 bases at J, with 16 bases between the two ends. The germline CDR1 and CDR2 sequences are SGHDN and FVKESK. The CDR3 sequence is 13 residues long.